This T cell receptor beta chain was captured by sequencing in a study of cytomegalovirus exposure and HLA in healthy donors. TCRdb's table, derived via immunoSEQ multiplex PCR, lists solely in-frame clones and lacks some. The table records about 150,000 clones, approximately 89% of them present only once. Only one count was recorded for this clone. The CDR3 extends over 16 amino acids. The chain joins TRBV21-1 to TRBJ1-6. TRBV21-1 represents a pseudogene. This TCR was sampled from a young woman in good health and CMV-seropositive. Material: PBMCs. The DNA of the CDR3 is TGTGCCAGCGGCCCCCGCGAGGCGCGGCCAAATTCACCCCTCCACTTT. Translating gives CASGPREARPNSPLHF.